The text below deals with one TCR beta chain. The data stem from a study of blood T cell repertoires in COVID-19. Across the study: PBMCs, B-cell-depleted T cells, or T cells provided the cDNA or gDNA that made up the material.

Membership in each cohort depended on participant-reported clinical history. The CDR3 covers 17 residues. Per the germline V gene, CDR1 is SGHNT and CDR2 is YENEEA. Between the trimmed V and J ends, which lost 6 bases and 0 bases, there was a span of 18 bases. TCRdb's table, derived via immunoSEQ multiplex PCR, lists solely in-frame clones and lacks some. Of about 300,000 clones listed, approximately 84% were seen once; the top ten hold around 4%. This receptor was taken from a man younger than 45 who had recovered from COVID-19. The sample taken for sequencing was PBMCs or T cells enriched from blood (not recorded which). The chain joins TRBV11-3 to TRBJ2-1; a possible D gene is TRBD1 (6 bases). The CDR3 DNA reads as TGTGCCAGCAGTTATGCCTCGGGACATAGCTCCTACAATGAGCAGTTCTTC. It yields the protein CASSYASGHSSYNEQFF.